This TCR beta chain is from a study of T cell changes during pregnancy in multiple sclerosis. Method: immunoSEQ multiplex PCR; TCRdb's copy keeps in-frame clones and lacks some. The data show 25,000 to 35,000 clones, about 92% seen once. This CDR3 has 15 residues. Germline CDR1 is SGDLS and CDR2 is YYNGEE. V lost 3 bases, J lost 1 base, and 4 bases stayed unmatched. The sequence was collected from a female donor in good health, enrolled as a control in a pregnancy study. Sample: peripheral blood, taken in the first trimester of pregnancy. The rearrangement uses TRBV9 and TRBJ1-2, with 9 positions matching TRBD1. Written as DNA, the CDR3 is TGTGCCAGCAGCGGGCGGACAGGGGATAACTATGGCTACACCTTC. Protein: CASSGRTGDNYGYTF.